Listed here are 26 T cell receptor beta chains from one sample, sequenced in a study of T cell changes during pregnancy in multiple sclerosis. Profiled with immunoSEQ multiplex PCR; TCRdb holds only in-frame clones, not every one. The sample lists around 30,000 clones, roughly nine tenths seen once, with 3.5% to 4.5% in the top ten. The sample here was CD8+ T cells from peripheral blood mononuclear cells, taken in the second trimester of pregnancy. The receptors derive from a female donor with multiple sclerosis, enrolled in a pregnancy study.

This chain joins TRBV4-1 and TRBJ1-4, with no clear D. The CDR3 has 14 residues. V lost 4 bases, J lost 5 bases, and 11 bases lay in between. Germline V lookup: CDR1 MGHRA, CDR2 YSYEKL. The CDR3 loop reads CASSLTLHNEKLFF. The CDR3, as DNA: TGCGCCAGCAGCCTGACACTCCACAATGAAAAACTGTTTTTT.

The rearrangement joins TRBV7-8 to TRBJ2-7, with TRBD2 matching 9 bases. This CDR3 contains 19 residues. Germline V gene lookup returns CDR1 SGHVS and CDR2 FQNEAQ. Trimming took 5 bases from V and 0 from J; bases not matched to a gene: 17. The DNA for the CDR3 is TGTGCCAGCAGCCTAAGGGGGACTAGCCCCGAGTCGCGCTCCTACGAGCAGTACTTC. Protein product: CASSLRGTSPESRSYEQYF.

The chain combines TRBV19 with TRBJ2-2, with 7 positions matching TRBD2. Looked up from germline, CDR1 is LNHDA and CDR2 is SQIVND (reference sequence). V shed 2 bases and J 1 base; nucleotides not matched to a gene: 4. The CDR3 contains 16 residues. The CDR3 here is CASSITLAVNTGELFF. The DNA of the CDR3 is TGTGCCAGTAGTATAACGCTAGCGGTGAACACCGGGGAGCTGTTTTTT.

The table lists this clone with a count of one. V gene TRBV2 combines with J gene TRBJ2-5; 9 nucleotides agree with TRBD2. CDR3 length: 17 amino acids. The V segment lost 2 bases and the J segment 5 bases; nucleotides outside the gene matches: 12. CDR1 SNHLY and CDR2 FYNNEI come from the germline V gene. The CDR3 region is CASSELVGREGFETQYF. CDR3 in DNA: TGTGCCAGCAGTGAATTGGTTGGGCGGGAGGGCTTTGAGACCCAGTACTTC.

This clone has only one observation. This chain's CDR3 is CASSPQGMNTEAFF. The CDR3 DNA reads as TGTGCCAGCAGCCCACAGGGTATGAACACTGAAGCTTTCTTT. The J gene is TRBJ1-1, the V gene TRBV7-2; possibly TRBD1 for D (6 bases). The CDR3 is 14 amino acids. V was clipped by 5 bases and J by 0 bases, with 10 bases between them. Per the germline V gene, CDR1 is SGHTA and CDR2 is FQGNSA.

The J gene is TRBJ2-3, the V gene TRBV14; TRBD1 is a possible D gene (6 bases). The germline CDR1 and CDR2 sequences are SGHDN and FVKESK. There are 16 residues in the CDR3. Trimming cost V 3 bases and J 0 bases, with 13 bases left between them. The CDR3 spells CASSHNRAVSTDTQYF. The CDR3 nucleotides are TGTGCCAGCAGCCACAACAGGGCTGTTAGCACAGATACGCAGTATTTT.

This clone has just one count. This chain uses TRBV23-1 with TRBJ1-5; TRBD1 might be the D (6 bases). TRBV23-1 is designated an ORF whose function remains uncertain. With 3 bases removed from V and 6 bases from J, the gap between germline ends came to 15 bases. The CDR3 runs 15 residues. CDR3 bases: TGCGCCAGCAGTCATCCTCAGGGGTGTCGTCAGCCCCAGCATTTT. Its protein product is CASSHPQGCRQPQHF.

The chain employs TRBV30 and TRBJ1-1; D ambiguous. This CDR3 has 14 residues. Trimming left V 4 bases short and J 0 bases short, with 12 bases between. Germline V gives CDR1 GTSNPN, CDR2 SVGIG (reference sequence). The CDR3 nucleotides read TGTGCCTGGAACACGGGGTCCATGAACACTGAAGCTTTCTTT. This translates into CAWNTGSMNTEAFF.

The chain links TRBV7-9 to TRBJ1-2; a possible D gene is TRBD1 (6 bases). The CDR3 loop spans 15 amino acids. Trimming removed 6 bases at V and 5 bases at J, with 19 bases between. CDR1 and CDR2 (germline): SEHNR, FQNEAQ (reference sequence). CDR3 nucleotides: TGTGCCAGCAGACCGCCTGACAGGATTGGGTATGGCTACACCTTC. As protein: CASRPPDRIGYGYTF. The full variable domain, completed using reference TRBV7-9 and TRBJ1-2, is DTGVSQNPRHKITKRGQNVTFRCDPISEHNRLYWYRQTLGQGPEFLTYFQNEAQLEKSRLLSDRFSAERPKGSFSTLEIQRTEQGDSAMYLCASRPPDRIGYGYTFGSGTRLTVV.

The chain carries TRBV27 and TRBJ2-7; 11 nucleotides align to TRBD2. Germline CDR1 reads MNHEY; CDR2 reads SMNVEV (reference sequence). The CDR3 is 16 residues long. With 5 bases clipped from V and 1 base from J, the junction kept 7 bases outside the gene matches. Here the CDR3 DNA reads TGTGCCAGCAGTAATGACCTAGCGGGAGGTTCCTACGAGCAGTACTTC. It translates to CASSNDLAGGSYEQYF.

This clone was seen a few times. The rearrangement links TRBV28 to TRBJ1-1, with D tentatively TRBD1 (5 bases). Germline V gene sequence: CDR1 MDHEN, CDR2 SYDVKM. V shed 3 bases and J shed 5 bases, with 13 bases lying between them. The length of the CDR3 is 14 residues. CDR3 coding DNA: TGTGCCAGCAGTTTGGAGGGGATGGGGACTGAAGCTTTCTTT. As protein: CASSLEGMGTEAFF.

The V gene is TRBV6-5, the J gene TRBJ2-5; D perhaps matches TRBD2 (6 bases). The CDR3 has 15 residues. V gave up 2 bases and J gave up 4 bases, with 14 bases separating them. From germline, CDR1 is MNHEY and CDR2 SVGAGI. The CDR3 protein is CASSYTLAAGETQYF. As DNA, the CDR3 is TGTGCCAGCAGTTACACATTAGCGGCCGGAGAGACCCAGTACTTC.

V and J are TRBV9 and TRBJ2-5; 10 nucleotides line up with TRBD2. The V gene end was trimmed by 3 bases and the J gene end by 5 bases; junction bases not matched to a gene: 7. Germline-derived CDR1 and CDR2 are SGDLS and YYNGEE. There are 15 residues in the CDR3. The CDR3 bases are TGTGCCAGCAGCGAGAGCGGGAGGGTTCACGAGACCCAGTACTTC. Encoded protein: CASSESGRVHETQYF.

V and J are TRBV7-9 and TRBJ2-1; no definite D call. Germline assignment: CDR1 SEHNR and CDR2 FQNEAQ (reference sequence). CDR3 length: 13 amino acids. V lost 1 base to trimming and J lost 8 bases, with 9 bases between them. The CDR3, as DNA: TGTGCCAGCAGCTTAGTTGGGCTGGATGAGCAGTTCTTC. Amino acids: CASSLVGLDEQFF.

This sequence joins TRBV13 and TRBJ2-2; a possible D gene is TRBD2 (5 bases). Trimming cost V 5 bases and J 3 bases, with 16 bases left between them. The germline V gene has CDR1 PRHDT and CDR2 FYEKMQ (reference sequence). The CDR3 consists of 16 residues. CDR3 loop: CASSDRRGGYTGELFF. The CDR3 DNA follows: TGTGCCAGCAGCGACCGGAGAGGCGGGTACACCGGGGAGCTGTTTTTT.

The chain has TRBV5-6 and TRBJ2-1; D possibly corresponds to TRBD2 (5 bases). The CDR3 runs 16 residues. V was cut by 5 bases and J by 4 bases, with 19 bases left in between. CDR1 is SGHDT and CDR2 is YYEEEE in the germline V gene. The CDR3: CASSSGRGSRYNEQFF. Here the CDR3 DNA reads TGTGCCAGCAGTTCCGGACGGGGAAGTAGGTACAATGAGCAGTTCTTC.

The chain carries TRBV11-2 and TRBJ2-7; the D is unclear. Germline CDR1 and CDR2: SGHAT and FQNNGV. The CDR3 is 14 amino acids. Trimming cost V 3 bases and J 0 bases, with 9 bases left between them. This CDR3 reads CASSLPSGSYEQYF. The CDR3 DNA reads TGTGCCAGCAGCTTGCCATCAGGCTCCTACGAGCAGTACTTC. Drawing the rest from reference TRBV11-2 and TRBJ2-7, the complete variable domain is EAGVAQSPRYKIIEKRQSVAFWCNPISGHATLYWYQQILGQGPKLLIQFQNNGVVDDSQLPKDRFSAERLKGVDSTLKIQPAKLEDSAVYLCASSLPSGSYEQYFGPGTRLTVT.

The chain is built from TRBV7-8 and TRBJ2-1, with TRBD1 matching over 8 bases. V shed 1 base and J 4 bases; nucleotides not matched to a gene: 6. The CDR3 spans 16 residues. The germline V gene has CDR1 SGHVS and CDR2 FQNEAQ. This CDR3 reads CASSLGGQGSYNEQFF. CDR3 bases: TGTGCCAGCAGCTTAGGTGGACAGGGCTCTTACAATGAGCAGTTCTTC.

V and J are TRBV13 and TRBJ2-1, with TRBD2 matching 11 bases. Per the germline V gene, CDR1 is PRHDT and CDR2 is FYEKMQ (reference sequence). V lost 5 bases to trimming and J lost 2 bases; unmatched junction nucleotides: 14. The CDR3 loop spans 19 amino acids. The CDR3 reads CASSPRGRTSGLAYNEQFF. As DNA, the CDR3 is TGTGCCAGCAGCCCCCGGGGGCGGACTAGCGGGTTGGCCTACAATGAGCAGTTCTTC.

The chain joins TRBV10-1 to TRBJ2-3, with 9 nucleotides matching TRBD2. V lost 6 bases to trimming and J lost 0 bases; unmatched junction nucleotides: 7. Per the germline V gene, CDR1 is WNHNN and CDR2 is SYGVQD (reference sequence). The CDR3 runs 16 residues. CDR3 sequence reads: CASSRLAALSTDTQYF. DNA of the CDR3: TGCGCCAGCAGCCGACTAGCGGCATTAAGCACAGATACGCAGTATTTT.

The rearrangement uses TRBV9 and TRBJ2-5; D is possibly TRBD1 (6 bases). The CDR3 consists of 16 residues. V lost 3 bases and J 4 bases, leaving 19 bases between the germline ends. Per the germline V gene, CDR1 is SGDLS and CDR2 is YYNGEE. CDR3 loop: CASSGRRQDLGETQYF. The CDR3, as DNA: TGTGCCAGCAGCGGAAGAAGACAGGACTTAGGAGAGACCCAGTACTTC. Filled out from reference TRBV9 and TRBJ2-5, the complete variable domain reads DSGVTQTPKHLITATGQRVTLRCSPRSGDLSVYWYQQSLDQGLQFLIQYYNGEERAKGNILERFSAQQFPDLHSELNLSSLELGDSALYFCASSGRRQDLGETQYFGPGTRLLVL.

The chain is built from TRBV27 and TRBJ2-1; a weak D match, TRBD1 (6 bases). Trimming cost V 5 bases and J 1 base, with 18 bases left between them. The CDR3 is 17 amino acids. The germline CDR1 and CDR2 sequences are MNHEY and SMNVEV (reference sequence). CDR3: CASSHSGARASYNEQFF. The DNA of the CDR3 is TGTGCCAGCAGTCACTCAGGGGCCAGGGCGTCCTACAATGAGCAGTTCTTC.

CDR3 residues: CASQGLRTEAFF. In DNA, the CDR3 is TGTGCCAGCCAGGGGCTTCGGACTGAAGCTTTCTTT. The chain has TRBV25-1 and TRBJ1-1; TRBD1 might be the D (6 bases). The CDR3 runs 12 residues. Between the trimmed V and J ends, which lost 8 bases and 5 bases, there was a span of 12 bases. Germline V gene sequence: CDR1 MGHDK, CDR2 SYGVNS.

This clone was detected once. The chain has TRBV11-2 and TRBJ1-2; no clear D gene. From germline, CDR1 is SGHAT and CDR2 FQNNGV. V was clipped by 4 bases and J by 5 bases, with 11 bases between them. There are 13 residues in the CDR3. The CDR3 DNA reads TGTGCCAGCAGCTACCTTCAGTTTTATGGCTACACCTTC. It yields the protein CASSYLQFYGYTF.

This clone occurred a few times. This sequence joins TRBV7-9 and TRBJ1-1; the D is unclear. CDR1 is SEHNR and CDR2 is FQNEAQ in the germline V gene (reference sequence). The V end was cut by 5 bases, the J end by 3 bases, with 10 bases between. The CDR3 covers 13 residues. The CDR3 sequence is CASSVTRDTEAFF. DNA of the CDR3: TGTGCCAGCAGCGTAACTAGAGACACTGAAGCTTTCTTT.

The genes are TRBV7-8 and TRBJ2-3; D not resolved. The ends were cut back, 1 base at V and 2 bases at J, with 10 bases in the middle. Germline CDR1 is SGHVS and CDR2 is FQNEAQ. The CDR3 sequence is 15 residues long. The CDR3 sequence: CASSLVQVYTDTQYF. Here the CDR3 DNA reads TGTGCCAGCAGCTTAGTGCAGGTTTACACAGATACGCAGTATTTT.